This T cell receptor (beta chain) was observed in a study of OX40 agonist ivuxolimab in advanced cancers. Study-level background: Six ivuxolimab dose levels, 0.01 to 10 mg/kg, were given intravenously every 2 weeks. There were three patients with partial responses, one having hepatocellular carcinoma and two cutaneous melanoma.

After removal of 9 bases from V and 3 bases from J, the junction contained 4 bases not matched to a gene. CDR1 is MDHEN, CDR2 SYDVKM, per germline. This CDR3 comprises 12 residues. This clone occurred once. No antigen is known for it. Assay used: immunoSEQ multiplex PCR; TCRdb lists only in-frame clones, some missing. The data hold some 83,000 clones, with 90% observed a single time. Regarding the study as a whole: Expansion of clones was among the lowest in partial responders at 0.1-3.0 mg/kg.

The receptor was derived from an adult with an advanced solid tumor such as melanoma, head and neck, liver or kidney cancer. The chain uses TRBV28 and TRBJ1-2; TRBD1 aligns across 7 bases. The sequences come from CD4+ or CD8+ T cells sorted from blood, collected in a trial of the OX40 agonist ivuxolimab. CDR3 bases: TGTGCCAGTAAAGGGGGCCACTATGGCTACACCTTC. Translating it yields CASKGGHYGYTF.